Shown below are 6 T cell receptor beta chains from a single sample sequenced in a study of technical replicates of blood from a few donors (dated by TCRdb to 2015 to 2018). Receptors were amplified or captured by the immunoSEQ multiplex PCR assay. In its TCRdb copy, this immuneACCESS table keeps in-frame sequences only and misses some clones. Where compared with another copy, unresolved V genes explain less than half of these, and the others have no known cause. The sample table shows over 10,000 clones, and 95% are seen once. The leading ten clones occupy 7% to 9% of the sample. Input material: PBMCs. The receptor set was obtained from a human donor in good health.

V usage is TRBV11-3 and J usage is TRBJ2-2; 7 nucleotides line up with TRBD2. The V segment lost 5 bases and the J segment 7 bases; nucleotides outside the gene matches: 10. Germline CDR1 reads SGHNT; CDR2 reads YENEEA. This CDR3 comprises 15 residues. Here the CDR3 DNA reads TGTGCCAGCAGCCAAAGGGCTAGCGGAAGCGGGGAGCTGTTTTTT. Its protein is CASSQRASGSGELFF.

J is TRBJ1-1 and V is TRBV6-5, with D possibly matching TRBD1 (5 bases). Germline CDR1 MNHEY, CDR2 SVGAGI. The V and J ends lost 2 bases and 4 bases respectively, with 11 bases between them. CDR3 size: 14 residues. Here the CDR3 DNA reads TGTGCCAGCAGTTACGGCAGGGAGGGCACTGAAGCTTTCTTT. As protein: CASSYGREGTEAFF.

The rearrangement joins TRBV6-5 to TRBJ2-7, with 7 bases aligning to TRBD1. This CDR3 comprises 15 residues. V lost 6 bases to trimming and J lost 3 bases; unmatched junction nucleotides: 11. From germline, CDR1 is MNHEY and CDR2 SVGAGI. CDR3: CASRLRQGIDYEQYF. CDR3 bases: TGTGCCAGCAGGCTGCGACAGGGTATTGACTACGAGCAGTACTTC.

The rearrangement links TRBV19 to TRBJ2-7; 9 bases fit TRBD1. Germline V lookup: CDR1 LNHDA, CDR2 SQIVND (reference sequence). After removal of 5 bases from V and 4 bases from J, the junction contained 9 bases not matched to a gene. This CDR3 comprises 15 residues. CDR3 sequence reads: CASSLRQGGGYEQYF. CDR3 nucleotides: TGTGCCAGTAGTTTAAGACAGGGGGGAGGTTACGAGCAGTACTTC.

The count of this clone is one. The gene calls are TRBV30 and TRBJ2-3; D is ambiguous. The ends were cut back, 0 bases at V and 6 bases at J, with 19 bases in the middle. Germline CDR1 is GTSNPN and CDR2 is SVGIG (reference sequence). The CDR3 runs 16 residues. CDR3 sequence reads: CAWSVGFSPIGDTQYF. CDR3 DNA sequence: TGTGCCTGGAGTGTTGGGTTTAGTCCAATCGGGGATACGCAGTATTTT. Looking up the rest from reference TRBV30 and TRBJ2-3 gives the full variable domain: SQTIHQWPATLVQPVGSPLSLECTVEGTSNPNLYWYRQAAGRGLQLLFYSVGIGQISSEVPQNLSASRPQDRQFILSSKKLLLSDSGFYLCAWSVGFSPIGDTQYFGPGTRLTVL.

J is TRBJ2-5 and V is TRBV27; TRBD2 agrees at 8 bases. The CDR3 totals 15 residues. Losses at the gene ends were 4 bases for V and 5 bases for J; bases not matched to a gene: 9. Per germline, CDR1 MNHEY and CDR2 SMNVEV (reference sequence). The CDR3 DNA reads TGTGCCAGCAGTTCCAGCAGCGGGAGATTTGAGACCCAGTACTTC. It codes for CASSSSSGRFETQYF.